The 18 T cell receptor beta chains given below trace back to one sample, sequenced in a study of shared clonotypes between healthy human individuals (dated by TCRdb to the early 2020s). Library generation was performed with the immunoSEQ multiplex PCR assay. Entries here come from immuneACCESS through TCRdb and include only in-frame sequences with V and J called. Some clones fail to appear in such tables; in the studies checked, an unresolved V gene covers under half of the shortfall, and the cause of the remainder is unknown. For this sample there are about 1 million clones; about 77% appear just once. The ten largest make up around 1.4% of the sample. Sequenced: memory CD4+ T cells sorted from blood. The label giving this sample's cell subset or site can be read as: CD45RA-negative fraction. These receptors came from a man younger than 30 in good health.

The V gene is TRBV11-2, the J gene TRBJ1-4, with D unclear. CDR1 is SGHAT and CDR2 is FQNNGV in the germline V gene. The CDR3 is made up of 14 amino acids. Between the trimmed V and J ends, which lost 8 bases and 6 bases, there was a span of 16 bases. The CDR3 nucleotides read TGTGCCAGCCGAGAGTCGACGCCGGATGAAAAACTGTTTTTT. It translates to CASRESTPDEKLFF.

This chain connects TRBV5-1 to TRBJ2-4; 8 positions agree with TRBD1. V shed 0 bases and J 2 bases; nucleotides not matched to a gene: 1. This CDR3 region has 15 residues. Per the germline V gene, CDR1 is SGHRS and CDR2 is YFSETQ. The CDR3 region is CASSLAGGSKNIQYF. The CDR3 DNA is TGCGCCAGCAGCTTGGCAGGGGGCTCCAAAAACATTCAGTACTTC.

The CDR3 loop is CASSIIGGGSYGYTF. In DNA form, the CDR3 reads TGTGCCAGTAGTATAATCGGGGGAGGGTCCTATGGCTACACCTTC. The J gene is TRBJ1-2, the V gene TRBV19, with D tentatively TRBD1 (5 bases). Per the germline V gene, CDR1 is LNHDA and CDR2 is SQIVND (reference sequence). V gave up 2 bases and J gave up 4 bases, with 14 bases separating them. CDR3 length: 15 residues. Supplemented by reference TRBV19 and TRBJ1-2, the full variable domain reads DGGITQSPKYLFRKEGQNVTLSCEQNLNHDAMYWYRQDPGQGLRLIYYSQIVNDFQKGDIAEGYSVSREKKESFPLTVTSAQKNPTAFYLCASSIIGGGSYGYTFGSGTRLTVV.

CDR3 in amino acids: CASSPGTSPNTGELFF. The CDR3 coding sequence is TGTGCCAGCAGCCCAGGGACTAGCCCGAACACCGGGGAGCTGTTTTTT. This chain links TRBV9 with TRBJ2-2; TRBD2 matches at 9 bases. The CDR3 is 16 amino acids. The germline CDR1 and CDR2 sequences are SGDLS and YYNGEE. V shed 4 bases, J shed 0 bases, and the junction held 4 bases outside the gene matches.

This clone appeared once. The CDR3 bases are TGCGCCAGCAGCCAAGATTCGGCTGCTAGCACAGATACGCAGTATTTT. Its protein product is CASSQDSAASTDTQYF. The chain recombines TRBV4-1 with TRBJ2-3, with D unresolved. The V gene's germline CDR1 is MGHRA and CDR2 YSYEKL. This CDR3 has 16 residues. V was cut by 0 bases and J by 0 bases, with 10 bases left in between.

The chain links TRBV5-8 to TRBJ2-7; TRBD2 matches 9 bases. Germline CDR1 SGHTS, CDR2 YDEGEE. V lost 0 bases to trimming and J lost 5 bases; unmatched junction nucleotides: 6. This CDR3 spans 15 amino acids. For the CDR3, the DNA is TGTGCCAGCAGCTTGGATAGCGGGAGACCCCACGAGCAGTACTTC. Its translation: CASSLDSGRPHEQYF.

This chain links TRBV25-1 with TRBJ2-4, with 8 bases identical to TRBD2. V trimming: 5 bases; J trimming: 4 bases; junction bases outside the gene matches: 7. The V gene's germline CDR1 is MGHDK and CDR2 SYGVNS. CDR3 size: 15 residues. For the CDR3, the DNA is TGTGCCAGCAGTACCACAACGGGGGGGAAAAACATTCAGTACTTC. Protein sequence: CASSTTTGGKNIQYF.

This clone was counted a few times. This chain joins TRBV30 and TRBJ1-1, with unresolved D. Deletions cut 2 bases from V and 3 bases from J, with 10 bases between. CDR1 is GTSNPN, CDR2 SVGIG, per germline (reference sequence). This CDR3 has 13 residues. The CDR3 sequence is CAWSKGMDTEAFF. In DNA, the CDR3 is TGTGCCTGGAGTAAAGGCATGGACACTGAAGCTTTCTTT.

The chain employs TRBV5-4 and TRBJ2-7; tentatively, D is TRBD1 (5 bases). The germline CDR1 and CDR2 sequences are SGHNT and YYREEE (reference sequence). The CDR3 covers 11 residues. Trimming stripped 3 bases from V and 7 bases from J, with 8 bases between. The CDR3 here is CASSYDREQYF. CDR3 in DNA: TGTGCCAGCAGCTACGACAGAGAGCAGTACTTC.

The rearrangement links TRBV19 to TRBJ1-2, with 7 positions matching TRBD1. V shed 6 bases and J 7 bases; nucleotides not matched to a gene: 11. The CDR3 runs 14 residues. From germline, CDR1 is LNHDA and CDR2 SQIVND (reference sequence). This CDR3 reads CASRGTVLWSGYTF. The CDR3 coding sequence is TGTGCCAGTAGGGGGACAGTCCTTTGGAGTGGCTACACCTTC.

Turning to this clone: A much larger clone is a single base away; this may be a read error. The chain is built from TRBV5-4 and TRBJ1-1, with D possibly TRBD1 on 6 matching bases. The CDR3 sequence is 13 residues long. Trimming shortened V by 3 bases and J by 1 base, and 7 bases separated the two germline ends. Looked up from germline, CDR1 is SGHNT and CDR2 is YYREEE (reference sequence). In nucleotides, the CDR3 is TGTGCCAGCAGCTCACAGGGGAACACTGAAGCTTTCTTT. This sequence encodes CASSSQGNTEAFF.

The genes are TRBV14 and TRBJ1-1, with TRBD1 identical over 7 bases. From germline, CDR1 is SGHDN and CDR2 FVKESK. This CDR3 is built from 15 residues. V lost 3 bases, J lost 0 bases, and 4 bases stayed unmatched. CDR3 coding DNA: TGTGCCAGCAGCCAGAGGGGGCCTCTGAACACTGAAGCTTTCTTT. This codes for CASSQRGPLNTEAFF.

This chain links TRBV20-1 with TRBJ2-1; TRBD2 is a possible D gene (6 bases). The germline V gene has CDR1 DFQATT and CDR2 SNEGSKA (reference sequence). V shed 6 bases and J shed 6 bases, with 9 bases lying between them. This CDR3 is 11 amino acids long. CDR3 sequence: CSAQLANEQFF. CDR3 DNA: TGCAGTGCCCAACTAGCCAATGAGCAGTTCTTC.

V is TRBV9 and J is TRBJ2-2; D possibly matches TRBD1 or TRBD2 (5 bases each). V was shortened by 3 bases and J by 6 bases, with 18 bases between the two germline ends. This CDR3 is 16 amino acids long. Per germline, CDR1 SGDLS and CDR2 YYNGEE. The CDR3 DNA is TGTGCCAGCAGCGCCCCGGGGACGGGGCGGGCCGGGGAGCTGTTTTTT. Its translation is CASSAPGTGRAGELFF.

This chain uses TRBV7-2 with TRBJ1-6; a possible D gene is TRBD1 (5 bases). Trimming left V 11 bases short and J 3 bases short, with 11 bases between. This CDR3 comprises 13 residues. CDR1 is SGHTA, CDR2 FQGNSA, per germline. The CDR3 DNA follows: TGTGCCGTTGTACAGGACTATAATTCACCCCTCCACTTT. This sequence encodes CAVVQDYNSPLHF.

The CDR3 region is CASSSGQQFSYEQYF. The CDR3 DNA reads as TGCGCCAGCAGCTCCGGACAACAGTTTTCCTACGAGCAGTACTTC. The chain employs TRBV5-1 and TRBJ2-7; tentatively, D is TRBD1 (5 bases). Between the trimmed V and J ends, which lost 3 bases and 1 base, there was a span of 14 bases. Germline CDR1 is SGHRS and CDR2 is YFSETQ. The CDR3 totals 15 residues. Based on the CDR3 plus reference TRBV5-1 and TRBJ2-7, the full variable domain is KAGVTQTPRYLIKTRGQQVTLSCSPISGHRSVSWYQQTPGQGLQFLFEYFSETQRNKGNFPGRFSGRQFSNSRSEMNVSTLELGDSALYLCASSSGQQFSYEQYFGPGTRLTVT.

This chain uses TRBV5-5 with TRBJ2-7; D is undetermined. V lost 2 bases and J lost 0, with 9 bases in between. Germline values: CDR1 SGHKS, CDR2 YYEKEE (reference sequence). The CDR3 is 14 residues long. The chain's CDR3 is CASSFQWRSYEQYF. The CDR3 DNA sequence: TGTGCCAGCAGCTTTCAATGGCGCTCCTACGAGCAGTACTTC.

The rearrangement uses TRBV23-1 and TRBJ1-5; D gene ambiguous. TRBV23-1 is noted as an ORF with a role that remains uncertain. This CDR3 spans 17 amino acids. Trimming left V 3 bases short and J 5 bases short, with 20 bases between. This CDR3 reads CASSHPPTGGGDQPQHF. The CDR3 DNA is TGCGCCAGCAGTCACCCCCCGACTGGTGGCGGGGATCAGCCCCAGCATTTT.